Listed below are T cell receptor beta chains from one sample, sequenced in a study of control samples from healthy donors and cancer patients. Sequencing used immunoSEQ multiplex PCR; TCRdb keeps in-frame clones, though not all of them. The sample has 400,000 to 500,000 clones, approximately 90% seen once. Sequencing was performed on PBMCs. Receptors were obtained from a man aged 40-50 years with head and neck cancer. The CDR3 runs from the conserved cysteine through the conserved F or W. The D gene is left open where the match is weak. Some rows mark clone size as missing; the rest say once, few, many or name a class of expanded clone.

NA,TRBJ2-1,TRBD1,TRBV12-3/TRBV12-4,CASRVTRQGKQFF,TGTGCCAGCAGAGTTACCCGACAGGGGAAGCAGTTCTTC
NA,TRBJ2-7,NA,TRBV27,CASSFRRGVFTLDEQYF,TGTGCCAGCAGTTTCAGGCGCGGGGTATTTACGTTGGACGAGCAGTACTTC
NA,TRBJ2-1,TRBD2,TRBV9,CASSVVPSGNNEQFF,TGTGCCAGCAGCGTAGTGCCTAGCGGAAACAATGAGCAGTTCTTC
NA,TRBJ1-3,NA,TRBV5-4,CASSLGTTPTGNTIYF,TGTGCCAGCAGCTTGGGTACAACTCCGACGGGAAACACCATATATTTT
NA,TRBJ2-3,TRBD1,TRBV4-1,CASSFPAKQGSTDTQYF,TGCGCCAGCAGCTTCCCGGCAAAACAGGGGTCCACAGATACGCAGTATTTT
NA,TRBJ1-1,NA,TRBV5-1,CASSLAGGRPPNTEAFF,TGCGCCAGCAGCTTGGCCGGGGGTAGACCACCAAACACTGAAGCTTTCTTT
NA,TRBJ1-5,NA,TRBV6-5,CASSYEPNQPQHF,TGTGCCAGCAGTTACGAGCCCAATCAGCCCCAGCATTTT
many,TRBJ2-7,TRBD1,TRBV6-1,CASSDEASGTGGYEQYF,TGTGCCAGCAGTGACGAGGCCTCCGGGACAGGGGGCTACGAGCAGTACTTC
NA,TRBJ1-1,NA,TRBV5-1,CASSLTGRNTEAFF,TGCGCCAGCAGCTTGACAGGGAGGAACACTGAAGCTTTCTTT
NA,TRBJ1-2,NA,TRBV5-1,CASSGPGVPGYGYTF,TGCGCCAGCAGCGGACCAGGGGTTCCGGGCTATGGCTACACCTTC
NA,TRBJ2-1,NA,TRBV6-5,CASRSGGNTYNEQFF,TGTGCCAGCAGATCTGGGGGGAACACCTACAATGAGCAGTTCTTC